Listed below are T cell receptor beta chains from one sample, sequenced in a study of blood T cell repertoires in COVID-19. Measured with immunoSEQ multiplex PCR; TCRdb has only the in-frame clones, and not every one. The repertoire has about 140,000 clones, about 79% of them found once; the top ten carry around 9.6%. Source material: peripheral blood. The receptors were gathered from a man in his 60s with active or convalescent COVID-19. Both conserved end residues are part of each CDR3. Each record gives: V gene, D gene, J gene, clone size, CDR3 protein, CDR3 DNA. D genes are given only for firm matches. The size entry is marked missing in some rows and otherwise reads once, few, many or a size class.

V gene: TRBV7-9
D gene: NA
J gene: TRBJ1-6
clone size: NA
CDR3 protein: CASSLGEGGPLHF
CDR3 DNA: TGTGCCAGCAGCTTAGGGGAGGGCGGACCCCTCCACTTT

V gene: TRBV6-2/TRBV6-3
D gene: TRBD2
J gene: TRBJ2-5
clone size: NA
CDR3 protein: CASSSGIAGTETQYF
CDR3 DNA: TGTGCCAGCAGTTCCGGGATAGCGGGAACGGAGACCCAGTACTTC

V gene: TRBV4-1
D gene: NA
J gene: TRBJ2-6
clone size: once
CDR3 protein: CASSLKGDPNVLTF
CDR3 DNA: TGCGCCAGCAGCCTAAAGGGGGACCCCAACGTCCTGACTTTC

V gene: TRBV5-1
D gene: NA
J gene: TRBJ1-2
clone size: NA
CDR3 protein: CASSLGAADGYTF
CDR3 DNA: TGCGCCAGCAGCTTGGGGGCAGCGGATGGCTACACCTTC

V gene: TRBV15
D gene: TRBD1
J gene: TRBJ1-6
clone size: NA
CDR3 protein: CATSREGGGPRGNSPLHF
CDR3 DNA: TGTGCCACCAGCAGAGAAGGGGGCGGGCCAAGAGGTAATTCACCCCTCCACTTT

V gene: TRBV9
D gene: NA
J gene: TRBJ2-5
clone size: NA
CDR3 protein: CASSEGPPEGTQYF
CDR3 DNA: TGTGCCAGCAGCGAGGGACCCCCGGAGGGGACCCAGTACTTC

V gene: TRBV3-1/TRBV3-2
D gene: NA
J gene: TRBJ2-2
clone size: NA
CDR3 protein: CASSDVGSGGELFF
CDR3 DNA: TGTGCCAGCAGCGACGTGGGTAGCGGCGGGGAGCTGTTTTTT

V gene: TRBV4-1
D gene: TRBD2
J gene: TRBJ2-1
clone size: NA
CDR3 protein: CASSRVSGSTYNEQFF
CDR3 DNA: TGCGCCAGCAGCCGGGTTAGCGGGAGCACCTACAATGAGCAGTTCTTC

V gene: TRBV7-8
D gene: TRBD1
J gene: TRBJ2-1
clone size: NA
CDR3 protein: CASSLGGQSSYNEQFF
CDR3 DNA: TGTGCCAGCAGCTTAGGGGGACAGAGCTCCTACAATGAGCAGTTCTTC

V gene: TRBV30
D gene: TRBD2
J gene: TRBJ2-3
clone size: NA
CDR3 protein: CAWSRLAGGGDTQYF
CDR3 DNA: TGTGCCTGGAGTAGGCTAGCGGGAGGAGGAGATACGCAGTATTTT

V gene: TRBV6-5
D gene: NA
J gene: TRBJ1-6
clone size: NA
CDR3 protein: CASQIGTGNSPLHF
CDR3 DNA: TGTGCCAGCCAGATAGGGACTGGGAATTCACCCCTCCACTTT

V gene: TRBV19
D gene: NA
J gene: TRBJ1-1
clone size: once
CDR3 protein: CASKKSENEAFF
CDR3 DNA: TGTGCCAGTAAAAAGAGTGAGAATGAAGCTTTCTTT

V gene: TRBV2
D gene: TRBD1
J gene: TRBJ1-3
clone size: NA
CDR3 protein: CANDRASGNTIYF
CDR3 DNA: TGTGCCAATGACAGGGCCTCTGGAAACACCATATATTTT

V gene: TRBV5-6
D gene: TRBD2
J gene: TRBJ2-3
clone size: NA
CDR3 protein: CASSREEYTDTQYF
CDR3 DNA: TGTGCCAGCAGCCGGGAGGAGTACACAGATACGCAGTATTTT

V gene: TRBV28
D gene: TRBD2
J gene: TRBJ2-1
clone size: few
CDR3 protein: CASSPHSGSQNEQFF
CDR3 DNA: TGTGCCAGCAGTCCGCATAGCGGGAGCCAAAATGAGCAGTTCTTC

V gene: TRBV27
D gene: NA
J gene: TRBJ1-1
clone size: NA
CDR3 protein: CASSFGRGTEAFF
CDR3 DNA: TGTGCCAGCAGTTTCGGCAGAGGGACTGAAGCTTTCTTT

V gene: TRBV6-4
D gene: NA
J gene: TRBJ2-2
clone size: NA
CDR3 protein: CASSDRGTGELFF
CDR3 DNA: TGTGCCAGCAGTGACAGGGGAACCGGGGAGCTGTTTTTT

V gene: TRBV19
D gene: TRBD1
J gene: TRBJ1-2
clone size: once
CDR3 protein: CASDRGRGDYGYTF
CDR3 DNA: TGTGCCAGTGATAGGGGCAGGGGGGACTATGGCTACACCTTC

V gene: TRBV19
D gene: NA
J gene: TRBJ2-1
clone size: NA
CDR3 protein: CASSIGRAGAYNEQFF
CDR3 DNA: TGTGCCAGTAGTATAGGTAGGGCGGGTGCTTACAATGAGCAGTTCTTC

V gene: TRBV4-2
D gene: NA
J gene: TRBJ2-3
clone size: NA
CDR3 protein: CASSKTPSVSTDTQYF
CDR3 DNA: TGTGCCAGCAGCAAAACCCCTAGCGTCAGCACAGATACGCAGTATTTT

V gene: TRBV18
D gene: TRBD1
J gene: TRBJ2-1
clone size: NA
CDR3 protein: CASSLGQGNHNEQFF
CDR3 DNA: TGTGCCAGCTCACTTGGACAGGGGAACCACAATGAGCAGTTCTTC

V gene: TRBV4-3
D gene: NA
J gene: TRBJ1-1
clone size: NA
CDR3 protein: CASSPDDTGFSTEAFF
CDR3 DNA: TGCGCCAGCAGCCCCGATGACACAGGTTTCTCCACTGAAGCTTTCTTT

V gene: TRBV2
D gene: NA
J gene: TRBJ2-1
clone size: NA
CDR3 protein: CASSDRAGTIEQFF
CDR3 DNA: TGTGCCAGCAGTGACAGGGCAGGTACGATTGAGCAGTTCTTC

V gene: TRBV4-3
D gene: TRBD2
J gene: TRBJ2-1
clone size: few
CDR3 protein: CASSQGLRGLAGGPRQFF
CDR3 DNA: TGCGCCAGCAGCCAAGGTCTTAGGGGACTAGCGGGAGGGCCCAGGCAGTTCTTC

V gene: TRBV6-5
D gene: NA
J gene: TRBJ1-1
clone size: once
CDR3 protein: CASSPVEGVGFGAFF
CDR3 DNA: TGTGCCAGCAGTCCCGTCGAGGGAGTCGGGTTCGGGGCTTTCTTT

V gene: TRBV19
D gene: NA
J gene: TRBJ2-2
clone size: NA
CDR3 protein: CASSGVANTGELFF
CDR3 DNA: TGTGCCAGTAGCGGGGTCGCGAACACCGGGGAGCTGTTTTTT

V gene: TRBV7-2
D gene: NA
J gene: TRBJ1-6
clone size: NA
CDR3 protein: CASSLGQVRNSPLHF
CDR3 DNA: TGTGCCAGCAGCTTAGGCCAGGTCCGAAATTCACCCCTCCACTTT

V gene: TRBV4-1
D gene: TRBD1
J gene: TRBJ1-1
clone size: once
CDR3 protein: CASSPLPAGGRTEAFF
CDR3 DNA: TGCGCCAGCAGCCCCTTGCCAGCAGGGGGAAGAACTGAAGCTTTCTTT

V gene: TRBV10-3
D gene: TRBD1
J gene: TRBJ2-3
clone size: NA
CDR3 protein: CAIGPGTGEDTQYF
CDR3 DNA: TGTGCCATCGGTCCCGGGACAGGGGAAGATACGCAGTATTTT

V gene: TRBV30
D gene: NA
J gene: TRBJ2-1
clone size: NA
CDR3 protein: CAWSLYSSYNEQFF
CDR3 DNA: TGTGCCTGGAGTTTGTACAGCTCCTACAATGAGCAGTTCTTC

V gene: TRBV19
D gene: NA
J gene: TRBJ1-2
clone size: NA
CDR3 protein: CASSIAATGSGYTF
CDR3 DNA: TGTGCCAGTAGTATAGCCGCAACAGGTAGTGGCTACACCTTC

V gene: TRBV7-2
D gene: NA
J gene: TRBJ2-5
clone size: NA
CDR3 protein: CASSLLGTQYF
CDR3 DNA: TGTGCCAGCAGCTTATTAGGGACTCAGTACTTC

V gene: TRBV30
D gene: NA
J gene: TRBJ1-5
clone size: NA
CDR3 protein: CAWSTGTNQPQHF
CDR3 DNA: TGTGCCTGGAGCACAGGAACGAATCAGCCCCAGCATTTT

V gene: TRBV6-5
D gene: TRBD1
J gene: TRBJ1-2
clone size: NA
CDR3 protein: CASSSGQGAISYGYTF
CDR3 DNA: TGTGCCAGCAGTTCGGGACAGGGGGCCATCTCCTATGGCTACACCTTC

V gene: TRBV5-1
D gene: NA
J gene: TRBJ1-1
clone size: NA
CDR3 protein: CASSSQSNTEAFF
CDR3 DNA: TGCGCCAGCAGCTCCCAGTCGAACACTGAAGCTTTCTTT

V gene: TRBV7-2
D gene: NA
J gene: TRBJ1-5
clone size: NA
CDR3 protein: CASSLGLGFMGNQPQHF
CDR3 DNA: TGTGCCAGCAGCTTAGGTCTAGGCTTTATGGGCAATCAGCCCCAGCATTTT

V gene: TRBV10-1
D gene: NA
J gene: TRBJ2-2
clone size: NA
CDR3 protein: CASSDPSAGELFF
CDR3 DNA: TGCGCCAGCAGTGACCCGAGCGCCGGGGAGCTGTTTTTT

V gene: TRBV11-3
D gene: TRBD2
J gene: TRBJ2-3
clone size: NA
CDR3 protein: CASSPRTSGRGDTQYF
CDR3 DNA: TGTGCCAGCAGCCCCCGGACTAGCGGGAGGGGAGATACGCAGTATTTT

V gene: TRBV7-9
D gene: TRBD2
J gene: TRBJ2-2
clone size: few
CDR3 protein: CASSPDSGRASGELFF
CDR3 DNA: TGTGCCAGCAGCCCAGATAGCGGGAGGGCCAGCGGGGAGCTGTTTTTT

V gene: TRBV7-2
D gene: TRBD1
J gene: TRBJ1-2
clone size: NA
CDR3 protein: CASSSRQGYGYTF
CDR3 DNA: TGTGCCAGCAGCTCCAGACAGGGCTATGGCTACACCTTC